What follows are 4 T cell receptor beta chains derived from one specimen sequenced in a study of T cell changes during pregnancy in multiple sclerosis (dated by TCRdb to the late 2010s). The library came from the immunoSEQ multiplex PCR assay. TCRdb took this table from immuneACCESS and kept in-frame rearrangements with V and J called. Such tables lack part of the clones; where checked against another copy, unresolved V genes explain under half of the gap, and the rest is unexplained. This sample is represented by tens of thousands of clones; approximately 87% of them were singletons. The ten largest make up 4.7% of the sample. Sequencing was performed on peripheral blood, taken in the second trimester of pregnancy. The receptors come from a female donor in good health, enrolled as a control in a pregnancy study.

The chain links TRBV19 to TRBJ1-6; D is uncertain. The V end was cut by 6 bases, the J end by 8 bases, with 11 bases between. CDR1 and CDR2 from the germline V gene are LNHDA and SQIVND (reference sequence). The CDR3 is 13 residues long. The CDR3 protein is CASRFLGDSPLHF. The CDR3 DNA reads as TGTGCCAGTAGGTTTCTCGGGGATTCACCCCTCCACTTT. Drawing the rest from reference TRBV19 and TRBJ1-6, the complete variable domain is DGGITQSPKYLFRKEGQNVTLSCEQNLNHDAMYWYRQDPGQGLRLIYYSQIVNDFQKGDIAEGYSVSREKKESFPLTVTSAQKNPTAFYLCASRFLGDSPLHFGNGTRLTVT.

The CDR3 loop reads CASSHRQGQFYGYTF. The CDR3 nucleotides are TGCGCCAGCAGCCACCGACAGGGTCAATTCTATGGCTACACCTTC. The chain links TRBV4-1 to TRBJ1-2; TRBD1 aligns across 7 bases. The CDR3 is made up of 15 amino acids. From germline, CDR1 is MGHRA and CDR2 YSYEKL. J lost 4 bases, V lost 3 bases, and 8 bases had no gene match.

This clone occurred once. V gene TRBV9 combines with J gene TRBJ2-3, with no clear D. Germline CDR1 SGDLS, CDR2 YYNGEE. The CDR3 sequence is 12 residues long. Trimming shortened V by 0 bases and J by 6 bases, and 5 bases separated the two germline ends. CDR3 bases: TGTGCCAGCAGCGTAGAAGAGGATACGCAGTATTTT. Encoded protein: CASSVEEDTQYF.

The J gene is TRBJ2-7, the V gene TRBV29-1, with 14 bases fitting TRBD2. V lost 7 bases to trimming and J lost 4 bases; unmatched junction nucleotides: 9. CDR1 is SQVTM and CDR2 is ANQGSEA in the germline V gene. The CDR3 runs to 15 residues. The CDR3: CSAAGTSGSGYEQYF. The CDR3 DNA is TGCAGCGCAGCCGGGACTAGCGGGAGCGGGTACGAGCAGTACTTC.